A selection of T cell receptor beta chains follows, all from one sample in a study of T cells in Graves' hyperthyroidism and ophthalmopathy. TCRdb itself ran the multiplex PCR reads through MiXCR, one entry per CDR3 protein. The repertoire consists of more than 300,000 distinct CDR3 sequences, with around 14% occurring once and the leading ten covering 8% to 13%. Sequenced input: blood. Source of these receptors: a woman aged 60-70 years with Graves' hyperthyroidism. CDR3s include the opening cysteine and the closing phenylalanine or tryptophan. Where a row states a size, it is once, few, many or the class of an expanded clone; other rows omit it.

CASFRALNTEAFF	TRBJ1-1	many	TRBV6-1
CASSPPRSNTEAFF	TRBJ1-1	many	TRBV18
CASSTLGLAGGPYNEQFF	TRBJ2-1	many	TRBV7-3
CASSPVVGFNEQFF	TRBJ2-1	few	TRBV9
CASSYGASGRYEQYF	TRBJ2-7	many	TRBV6-2/TRBV6-3
CASSWTSGNSPLHF	TRBJ1-6	many	TRBV7-9
CASSVGVMNTEAFF	TRBJ1-1	many	TRBV9
CASSLFGRTEPYEQYF	TRBJ2-7	-	TRBV27
CASSYPGVAEAFF	TRBJ1-1	many	TRBV6-5
CASSDRRSTDTQYF	TRBJ2-3	many	TRBV12-3/TRBV12-4
CASSPNLLRGNNEQFF	TRBJ2-1	few	TRBV6-1
CASSSRDRPNEQFF	TRBJ2-1	-	TRBV7-8
CASSPAADWGSPLHF	TRBJ1-6	many	TRBV18
CSARDARGPVWQPQHF	TRBJ1-5	-	TRBV20-1
CASSPGTGGTYEQYF	TRBJ2-7	many	TRBV12-3/TRBV12-4
CSVRDYEWNEQFF	TRBJ2-1	many	TRBV29-1
CASSLRGLYGYTF	TRBJ1-2	few	TRBV11-3
CASSLEASNEQFF	TRBJ2-1	many	TRBV7-9
CRESSGRGPEQFF	TRBJ2-1	-	TRBV20-1
CASSLKDPGANVLTF	TRBJ2-6	-	TRBV7-2
CASSERALNQPQHF	TRBJ1-5	-	TRBV10-2
CASSDPGVQPQHF	TRBJ1-5	-	TRBV6-2/TRBV6-3
CASSSSLGQGNNEQFF	TRBJ2-1	many	TRBV11-1
CASSTDRNYYEQYF	TRBJ2-7	-	TRBV19
CASSKTGDAYEQYF	TRBJ2-7	many	TRBV5-4
CASSQGILLTRATQYF	TRBJ2-5	many	TRBV4-1
CASSDFGNTIYF	TRBJ1-3	few	TRBV6-1
CASSPGQGGTQPQHF	TRBJ1-5	many	TRBV7-9
CATSDWGTSYNEQFF	TRBJ2-1	many	TRBV24-1
CASSLDNQGATDGYTF	TRBJ1-2	many	TRBV7-3
CATRKRETSYNEQFF	TRBJ2-1	many	TRBV15
CASSQVSGTGNTIYF	TRBJ1-3	few	TRBV4-1
CASSLGRTGANVLTF	TRBJ2-6	many	TRBV7-2
CASADRGYEQYF	TRBJ2-7	many	TRBV27
CASSAGTGGYNEQFF	TRBJ2-1	-	TRBV9
CASSPGPSNEQFF	TRBJ2-1	-	TRBV6-1
CSVEVWLPGGPVIQETQYF	TRBJ2-5	few	TRBV29-1
CASRAYNSPLHF	TRBJ1-6	-	TRBV7-9
CASSESEGQHNEQFF	TRBJ2-1	few	TRBV25-1
CASSFGGANYGYTF	TRBJ1-2	many	TRBV12-3/TRBV12-4
CASSKQGIASFYEQYF	TRBJ2-7	many	TRBV6-1
CASSQGITRGAASPLHF	TRBJ1-6	many	TRBV3-1
CATEGDRSYEQYF	TRBJ2-7	-	TRBV24-1
CASSLGSREQYF	TRBJ2-7	many	TRBV11-2
CASSRSLGHGSTGELFF	TRBJ2-2	-	TRBV6-1
CASTPSQGWDTEAFF	TRBJ1-1	many	TRBV19
CASSQEPQGLPNSEQFF	TRBJ2-1	-	TRBV14
CASTWQDSPLHF	TRBJ1-6	few	TRBV7-9
CASSSRDRGLGELFF	TRBJ2-2	-	TRBV5-1